This TCR beta chain was observed in a study of shared T cell receptors in the human thymus. Germline lookup yields CDR1 SGHKS and CDR2 YYEKEE (reference sequence). V lost 3 bases and J lost 4; bases outside the gene matches: 7. The CDR3 spans 16 residues. Only in-frame clones appear in the TCRdb table, and some are missing; sequencing was by immunoSEQ multiplex PCR. Among 720,000 or so clones listed, 70% to 90% were seen once. Another study also made use of these data, one on human thymus T cells. From that second work: Corrective cardiac surgery supplied the resected thymus tissue. Thymic and blood repertoires seemed to favor certain V and J genes. Unrelated individuals had highly overlapping thymic repertoires, as reported in related research.

The chain combines TRBV5-5 with TRBJ1-2; 12 bases are a match to TRBD1. This clonotype originated in a girl younger than two with a congenital heart defect. The sample was thymocytes. CDR3 region: CASSSGTGQGAYGYTF. CDR3 bases: TGTGCCAGCAGCTCCGGGACGGGACAGGGGGCCTATGGCTACACCTTC.